The clone carrying this T cell receptor beta chain turned up a few times. The antigen remains undetermined. The sample is drawn from a study of CD8 T cells in ankylosing spondylitis. Whole-study findings and limits: What appeared characteristic of ankylosing spondylitis blood was a TCR beta motif of fewer than ten highly homologous variants.

Scientists made TCR beta libraries using quantitative 5'-RACE with molecular barcodes. TCRdb re-called the 5' RACE reads with MiXCR, one entry per CDR3 protein. The table has fewer than 500,000 distinct CDR3 sequences, approximately 20% seen once. Trimming cost V 4 bases and J 2 bases, with 10 bases left between them. CDR3 length: 14 amino acids. Germline V gene sequence: CDR1 LGHDT, CDR2 YNNKEL (reference sequence). The rearrangement links TRBV3-1 to TRBJ2-3; D ambiguous. The TCR comes from a male donor with ankylosing spondylitis. The sequenced sample consisted of blood, either unsorted or a sorted T cell fraction (not recorded which). The CDR3 reads CASSPRRVTDTQYF. CDR3 DNA: TGTGCCAGCAGCCCCCGGCGAGTCACAGATACGCAGTATTTT.